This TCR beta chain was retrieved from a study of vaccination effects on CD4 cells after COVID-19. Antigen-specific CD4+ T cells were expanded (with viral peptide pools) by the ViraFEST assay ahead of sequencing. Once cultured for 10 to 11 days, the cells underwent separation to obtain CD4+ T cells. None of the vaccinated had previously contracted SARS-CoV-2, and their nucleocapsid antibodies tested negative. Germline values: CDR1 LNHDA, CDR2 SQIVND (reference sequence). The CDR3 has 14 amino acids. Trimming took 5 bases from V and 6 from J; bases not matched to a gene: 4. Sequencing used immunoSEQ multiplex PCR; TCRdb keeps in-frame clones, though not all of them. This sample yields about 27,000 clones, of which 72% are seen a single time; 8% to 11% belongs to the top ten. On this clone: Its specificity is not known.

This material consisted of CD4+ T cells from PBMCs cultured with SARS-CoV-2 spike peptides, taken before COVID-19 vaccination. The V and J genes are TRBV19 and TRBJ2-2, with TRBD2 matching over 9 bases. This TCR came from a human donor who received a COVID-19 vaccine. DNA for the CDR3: TGTGCCAGTAGTGGGGCGGGAGGGGCCGGGGAGCTGTTTTTT. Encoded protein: CASSGAGGAGELFF.